Listed below are T cell receptor beta chains from one sample, sequenced in a study of blood T cells in healthy people across ages. MiXCR, applied by TCRdb to the 5' RACE reads, yields one record per CDR3 protein. The sample has 750,000 to 950,000 distinct CDR3 sequences; more than 25% are singletons. These data are also associated with another study on T cells of mothers and their children.

Sequencing input: blood. Receptor source: a boy younger than 18 in good health. Both conserved end residues are part of each CDR3. Each record gives: clone size, J gene, V gene, D gene, CDR3 protein, CDR3 DNA. A D gene is named only where the DNA matches it firmly. Size values are once, few and many counts, or a class for expanded clones, and some rows have none.

clone_size: few; j_call: TRBJ1-2; v_call: TRBV28; d_call: NA; cdr3_aa: CASSLVGGLGYGYTF; cdr3_nt: TGTGCCAGCAGTTTGGTCGGGGGGCTGGGCTATGGCTACACCTTC
clone_size: few; j_call: TRBJ1-1; v_call: TRBV5-1; d_call: NA; cdr3_aa: CASSLAEGLVEAFF; cdr3_nt: TGCGCCAGCAGCTTGGCGGAAGGACTAGTTGAAGCTTTCTTT
clone_size: NA; j_call: TRBJ2-2; v_call: TRBV3-1; d_call: NA; cdr3_aa: CASSQDGRGGGELFF; cdr3_nt: TGTGCCAGCAGCCAAGATGGCAGGGGAGGCGGGGAGCTGTTTTTT
clone_size: few; j_call: TRBJ1-3; v_call: TRBV29-1; d_call: NA; cdr3_aa: CSVSRGNTIYF; cdr3_nt: TGCAGCGTTTCGAGGGGAAACACCATATATTTT
clone_size: NA; j_call: TRBJ1-1; v_call: TRBV9; d_call: NA; cdr3_aa: CASSVEDPAMGGTTEAFF; cdr3_nt: TGTGCCAGCAGCGTAGAGGACCCTGCAATGGGGGGGACCACTGAAGCTTTCTTT
clone_size: NA; j_call: TRBJ2-3; v_call: TRBV28; d_call: NA; cdr3_aa: CASRPLGDRTDTQYF; cdr3_nt: TGTGCCAGCAGGCCCCTGGGGGACCGCACAGATACGCAGTATTTT
clone_size: few; j_call: TRBJ2-5; v_call: TRBV27; d_call: TRBD1; cdr3_aa: CASRGDRLYQETQYF; cdr3_nt: TGTGCCAGCAGAGGGGACAGGTTGTACCAAGAGACCCAGTACTTC
clone_size: NA; j_call: TRBJ2-5; v_call: TRBV3-1; d_call: TRBD2; cdr3_aa: CASSQEVAGQETQYF; cdr3_nt: TGTGCCAGCAGCCAAGAAGTAGCGGGGCAAGAGACCCAGTACTTC
clone_size: NA; j_call: TRBJ2-7; v_call: TRBV7-9; d_call: TRBD2; cdr3_aa: CASSSPGREAYEQYF; cdr3_nt: TGTGCCAGCAGCTCGCCGGGACGGGAGGCCTACGAGCAGTACTTC
clone_size: once; j_call: TRBJ2-4; v_call: TRBV5-1; d_call: TRBD1; cdr3_aa: CASRQTGGRNIQYF; cdr3_nt: TGCGCCAGCAGGCAAACAGGGGGAAGAAACATTCAGTACTTC
clone_size: few; j_call: TRBJ1-1; v_call: TRBV10-3; d_call: TRBD1; cdr3_aa: CAISEAAGGTEAFF; cdr3_nt: TGTGCCATCAGTGAGGCCGCAGGGGGCACTGAAGCTTTCTTT
clone_size: few; j_call: TRBJ2-1; v_call: TRBV9; d_call: NA; cdr3_aa: CASSVGGGDNEQFF; cdr3_nt: TGTGCCAGCAGCGTAGGGGGCGGCGACAATGAGCAGTTCTTC